This T cell receptor (beta chain) was found in a study of cytomegalovirus exposure and HLA in healthy donors (dated by TCRdb to about 2017). With regard to the full study: In an earlier analysis of roughly 500 of the donors, 250 to 350 Gb of sequence data and 90 million to 120 million unique TCR beta sequences from roughly 200 million T cells were reported. About 300 gigabases of sequencing data and 80 million or so unique TCR sequences were included in an early release covering roughly 600 HLA-typed donors. The aim of the study was to test whether cataloging public T cell receptors could identify signatures of past pathogen exposure. Genome-wide SNP genotypes for about 55% of the 666 donors were used in a later genetic analysis, which treated that subset as a discovery cohort. Of the 300 to 500 genotyped donors, 65% to 90% were placed in the genetic ancestry cluster associated with self-reported Caucasian donors. Across about 370 genotyped donors of the cohort, an average of approximately 200,000 unique TCR beta nucleotide sequences per donor were sequenced, and 15% to 20% of those sequences were non-productive. Along with the roughly 700-subject first cohort, a separate validation cohort of 120 different subjects was used. The later analysis used no new phenotypic data to find candidate immune exposures, relying instead on TCR beta sequences and their occurrence across donors. Donor age, sex, ethnicity and CMV serostatus were collected together with the repertoire data. Every discovery cohort repertoire had been produced on one sequencing platform. Because of strong linkage in the cohort, four to six DR-DQ haplotypes were treated as single units for association and clustering. An earlier analysis of several hundred of the donors applied high-throughput TCR beta sequencing to assess whether each TCR beta V gene segment acted as functional or pseudogenic. To study patterns of TCR occurrence, a later analysis re-analyzed previously published TCR beta repertoires from 600 to 750 donors and added high-resolution HLA genotyping. To predict cytomegalovirus infection status, the study brought together high-throughput TCR immunosequencing, statistical association of individual TCRs with disease status, and machine learning. The T cell repertoires of around 730 subjects were profiled by immunosequencing and related to cytomegalovirus serostatus. Class I and class II HLA loci were covered by the typing at four-digit resolution. The number of donors typed differed by locus, with 629-630 for A, B, C, DRB1 and DQB1, about 500 for DQA1, 600 to 610 for DPA1, and some 440 for DPB1. The full study reports these points: Because counts were too low, 15 to 20 rarely observed V segments, including chromosome 9 orphons, were excluded from the earlier analysis of 500 to 700 of the donors. Compared with equally common non-associated chains, HLA-associated TCR beta chains in a later analysis were more clonally expanded and had lower generation probabilities. Strong co-occurrence of HLA alleles, especially DR and DQ, made assigning TCR associations to individual alleles difficult. A later analysis reported that several top co-occurrence clusters appeared linked to parvovirus B19, influenza, CMV and Epstein-Barr virus. In the study, 164 TCR beta chains were listed as associated with cytomegalovirus. Some IMGT-functional V segments, including TRBV6-2 and TRBV6-3, could not be told apart with the 87-base-pair reads, so those segments were excluded. Compared with the approximately 600-donor mean, donors in an Asian-associated ancestry cluster had fewer N-insertions in productive TCRs, according to a later genetic analysis. V-gene and J-gene trimming of TCR beta chains was associated with a missense DCLRE1C variant in a later genetic analysis, and the association was replicated in an independent cohort. A further reported finding was that TCR beta sequences accurately predicted the HLA-A and HLA-B alleles for most subjects in the first cohort. Only TCR beta chains were sequenced in this cohort, and the absence of alpha or paired-chain data limited detectable features. According to a later analysis, TCR association rates differed among HLA loci, with DRB1 alleles showing the most associated TCRs and HLA-C alleles showing the fewest. In a later analysis, 15,000 to 20,000 TCR beta sequences were associated with specific HLA alleles at a false discovery rate of 0.05. In both the original and validation cohorts, the classifier was reported to diagnose cytomegalovirus status with high specificity and sensitivity. A cluster of highly shared sequence variants was judged likely to be a technical artifact of the sequencing pipeline. Because HLA typing was missing for some donors at each locus, association tests included only the typed subset. The authors suggested that the approach could potentially be generalized to other disease states and immunological phenotypes. Linkage disequilibrium might explain the correlated functional status among segregating V segments, but an unknown experimental factor could not be ruled out. In a later analysis, most CMV-associated TCR beta chains were found to appear HLA-restricted, with HLA associations seemingly driven largely by CMV exposure. The presence/absence analyses assumed that sequencing depth was roughly uniform across donors, and that assumption may not be true. In vitro tests confirmed that a few of the cytomegalovirus-associated TCR beta chains recognize cytomegalovirus antigens. The only immune exposure information available for the cohort was CMV serostatus. Across donors, most TCR sequences were observed very rarely, whereas some public TCRs were present in many individuals. In an earlier analysis of around 500 of the donors, most TCR beta V segments appeared in productive rearrangements about 90% or about 30% of the time, broadly matching IMGT annotations.

In regard to this clone: Which antigen it targets is not known. Qualities for individual bases were not recorded, and no much larger clone is one base off.

The germline V gene (reference sequence) provides CDR1 LNHNV and CDR2 YYDKDF. A distance of 11 bases separates the germline ends of V and J, which lose 0 bases and 0 bases respectively. Its CDR3 holds 17 amino acids, cysteine through phenylalanine. Only the CDR3 DNA is retained, 51 bases long and in frame from the first base. Preparation of the library involved the immunoSEQ multiplex PCR assay. For the multiplex PCR, a mixture combining 60 forward primers for TCR Vbeta segments and 13 reverse primers for TCR Jbeta segments was used. A multiplex PCR assay on genomic DNA amplified the CDR3 region of rearranged TCR beta genes. The Illumina HiSeq System was used to sequence the amplified TCR beta libraries as 87-base-pair reads. Regarding the original processing steps: In a later analysis, around 80 million unique TCR beta chains were counted across the approximately 670 repertoires, and roughly 9.9 million of these chains were shared by at least two donors. Raw reads were error-corrected and collapsed into unique sequences with a nearest-neighbor algorithm that merged closely related sequences to remove PCR and sequencing errors. Alignment of CDR3 sequences to IMGT reference sequences was used to assign V, D and J gene segments. Each retained sequence needed at least a six-nucleotide match to both a V gene segment and a J gene segment. Rearrangements were classified as productive when the CDR3 lacked stop codons and remained in frame with V and J, and all other rearrangements were classified as non-productive. CDR3 was defined according to IMGT convention as the region running from the second conserved V-encoded cysteine to the conserved J-encoded phenylalanine. In an earlier analysis of around 540 of the donors, sequences lacking an unambiguous match to a single V gene segment were excluded. In an earlier analysis of several hundred of the donors, V segments were called functional above 56.7% productive rearrangements and were called segregating when the between-donor standard deviation exceeded 5%. To diagnose cytomegalovirus status from the catalog of TCR beta chain sequences, a statistical classification framework was built. In a later analysis, TCR nucleotide sequences were compared against IMGT/GENE-DB human TR gene sequences so that V and J genes could be assigned. Using the TCRdist pipeline, a later analysis assigned CDR3 sequences along with most-parsimonious VDJ recombination scenarios. A later analysis defined each TCR beta chain by its CDR3 amino acid sequence plus V-gene family, and excluded reads lacking a unique V-gene family. To address suspected cross-contamination and a sequencing artifact, a later analysis removed roughly 580 highly shared, low-generation-probability nucleotide sequences. In a later analysis, a clonal expansion index for each public chain was calculated from normalized within-repertoire ranks of inferred template counts. In a later analysis, generation probabilities were computed using a VDJ recombination model fitted to out-of-frame rearrangements, and the results were checked against IGoR. Hypergeometric tests were used in a later analysis to score TCR-TCR, TCR-HLA and TCR-CMV co-occurrence, with a repertoire-size bias correction applied to the TCR pairs. A later analysis estimated false discovery rates by permuting HLA or CMV assignments 20 times. In a later analysis, co-occurring TCRs were grouped with DBSCAN, and TCRdist sequence similarity was added when clustering was performed within HLA-allele-positive subsets. Co-occurrence clustering excluded repertoires with fewer than 30,000 or more than 120,000 public chains, plus five with anomalous nucleotide sharing. Drawn from immuneACCESS, this table holds only the in-frame rearrangements with V and J called that TCRdb kept. Clones are partly lost; checked studies trace under half to an unresolved V gene and leave the rest unexplained. Clone size and the V and J calls come from that table; the DNA yielded D and trimming. The sample profile shows some 120,000 clones; around 80% of them were found once. Clones ranked in the top ten supply about 0.22% of the sample.

The cohort was made up of approximately 670 healthy bone marrow donors. All cohort members were sampled while nominally healthy, although unrecorded immune exposures were likely present. The donor tested CMV seronegative and was one of the 352 seronegative cohort members. Each donor provided a peripheral blood sample, and peripheral blood mononuclear cells were used for TCR beta sequencing. Genomic DNA extraction from the blood cell samples was performed with the Qiagen DNeasy Blood Extraction Kit. Recombination linked TRBV15 to TRBJ2-2; the D gene is possibly TRBD2, with 5 bases matching. The source is a man aged 50-60 years in good health and CMV-seronegative. Sequencing was performed on PBMCs. CDR3 protein: CATSRDLGRANTGELFF. The nucleotide sequence reads TGTGCCACCAGCAGAGACTTAGGGCGGGCGAACACCGGGGAGCTGTTTTTT.